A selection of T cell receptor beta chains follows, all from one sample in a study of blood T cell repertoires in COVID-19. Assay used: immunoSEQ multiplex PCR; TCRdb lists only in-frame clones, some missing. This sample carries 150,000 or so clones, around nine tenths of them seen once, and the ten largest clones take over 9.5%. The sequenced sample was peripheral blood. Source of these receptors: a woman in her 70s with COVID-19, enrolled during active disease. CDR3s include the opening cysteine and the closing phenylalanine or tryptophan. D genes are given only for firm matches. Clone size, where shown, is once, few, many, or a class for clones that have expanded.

CDR3nt: TGCGCCAGCAGCCAGGCCCAGAGGACAGGGGGCATGAGAACTGAAGCTTTCTTT
CDR3aa: CASSQAQRTGGMRTEAFF
j_gene: TRBJ1-1
v_gene: TRBV4-1
abundance: NA
d_gene: TRBD1

CDR3nt: NA
CDR3aa: CAWSVAGGSRWNF
j_gene: TRBJ2-7
v_gene: TRBV30
abundance: NA
d_gene: NA

CDR3nt: TGTGCCACCAGTGTTTCGAGCTCCTACAATGAGCAGTTCTTC
CDR3aa: CATSVSSSYNEQFF
j_gene: TRBJ2-1
v_gene: TRBV24-1
abundance: NA
d_gene: NA

CDR3nt: TGCGCCAGCAAGCCCACCGGGACAGAGAACACTGAAGCTTTCTTT
CDR3aa: CASKPTGTENTEAFF
j_gene: TRBJ1-1
v_gene: TRBV5-1
abundance: NA
d_gene: TRBD1

CDR3nt: TGTGCCAGCAGGCAACAGGGGGGACATCAGCCCCAGCATTTT
CDR3aa: CASRQQGGHQPQHF
j_gene: TRBJ1-5
v_gene: TRBV28
abundance: NA
d_gene: TRBD1

CDR3nt: TGTGCCAGCAGAAAGGGGCTAGCGGGGGGCCAAGAGACCCAGTACTTC
CDR3aa: CASRKGLAGGQETQYF
j_gene: TRBJ2-5
v_gene: TRBV11-2
abundance: NA
d_gene: TRBD2

CDR3nt: TGTGCCAGCAGTCCCCGGGGGGGCAGCAATCAGCCCCAGCATTTT
CDR3aa: CASSPRGGSNQPQHF
j_gene: TRBJ1-5
v_gene: TRBV28
abundance: NA
d_gene: NA

CDR3nt: TGTGCCAGCTCAGAGGACAGGGCGAACACCGGGGAGCTGTTTTTT
CDR3aa: CASSEDRANTGELFF
j_gene: TRBJ2-2
v_gene: TRBV18
abundance: NA
d_gene: TRBD1

CDR3nt: TGTGCCAGCAGGAGGACAGGGTATGAAAAACTGTTTTTT
CDR3aa: CASRRTGYEKLFF
j_gene: TRBJ1-4
v_gene: TRBV11-2
abundance: NA
d_gene: TRBD1

CDR3nt: TGTGCCAGCAGTGCCCAACAGGTCACCTCTGGAAACACCATATATTTT
CDR3aa: CASSAQQVTSGNTIYF
j_gene: TRBJ1-3
v_gene: TRBV28
abundance: NA
d_gene: NA

CDR3nt: TGTGCCAGCAGCCAGGGCCCAGGGGTGGGTAACTATGGCTACACCTTC
CDR3aa: CASSQGPGVGNYGYTF
j_gene: TRBJ1-2
v_gene: TRBV3-1/TRBV3-2
abundance: NA
d_gene: NA

CDR3nt: TGTGCCAGCAGCGAATACCGGGACAGCTACGAGCAGTACTTC
CDR3aa: CASSEYRDSYEQYF
j_gene: TRBJ2-7
v_gene: TRBV21-1
abundance: once
d_gene: NA

CDR3nt: TGCGCCAGCAGCTTGGAGGGACAGACCTACGACGAGCAGTACTTC
CDR3aa: CASSLEGQTYDEQYF
j_gene: TRBJ2-7
v_gene: TRBV5-1
abundance: NA
d_gene: TRBD1

CDR3nt: TGTGCCAGCAGTTTAGTTTTTGTGGAGATCAATCAGCCCCAGCATTTT
CDR3aa: CASSLVFVEINQPQHF
j_gene: TRBJ1-5
v_gene: TRBV28
abundance: NA
d_gene: NA

CDR3nt: TGTGCCAGCAGTTACGCGGGACTTACCTCCTACGAGCAGTACTTC
CDR3aa: CASSYAGLTSYEQYF
j_gene: TRBJ2-7
v_gene: TRBV2
abundance: NA
d_gene: NA

CDR3nt: TGCAGCGTTGCATCAGGAGGGGGCGTCAATCAGCCCCAGCATTTT
CDR3aa: CSVASGGGVNQPQHF
j_gene: TRBJ1-5
v_gene: TRBV29-1
abundance: NA
d_gene: TRBD1

CDR3nt: TGTGCCAGTAGTTTGACCGGGACTATACAAGAGACCCAGTACTTC
CDR3aa: CASSLTGTIQETQYF
j_gene: TRBJ2-5
v_gene: TRBV19
abundance: NA
d_gene: TRBD2

CDR3nt: TGTGCCAGCCTCTTGGGGGGTCACACTGAAGCTTTCTTT
CDR3aa: CASLLGGHTEAFF
j_gene: TRBJ1-1
v_gene: TRBV3-1/TRBV3-2
abundance: NA
d_gene: NA

CDR3nt: TGTGCCAGCGGATTTACAGGGATCGGGTATAGCAATCAGCCCCAGCATTTT
CDR3aa: CASGFTGIGYSNQPQHF
j_gene: TRBJ1-5
v_gene: TRBV7-3
abundance: NA
d_gene: NA

CDR3nt: TGTGCCAGCAGTTTAACAGGCGCAGATACGCAGTATTTT
CDR3aa: CASSLTGADTQYF
j_gene: TRBJ2-3
v_gene: TRBV28
abundance: once
d_gene: NA

CDR3nt: TGCAGCGTTGGGGTAGCGGGGAGCGAGTCAACGCAGTATTTT
CDR3aa: CSVGVAGSESTQYF
j_gene: TRBJ2-3
v_gene: TRBV29-1
abundance: NA
d_gene: TRBD2

CDR3nt: TGTGCCAGCAGCCCAGGGGGATTAACAGAAGCTTTCTTT
CDR3aa: CASSPGGLTEAFF
j_gene: TRBJ1-1
v_gene: TRBV7-9
abundance: NA
d_gene: TRBD1

CDR3nt: TGTGCCAGCAGCCTCAGGGGGGTTATTGTGGGTGGCTACACCTTC
CDR3aa: CASSLRGVIVGGYTF
j_gene: TRBJ1-2
v_gene: TRBV7-8
abundance: NA
d_gene: TRBD1

CDR3nt: TGTGCCAGCAGCTTTGGGACAGGGTACTCTGGAAACACCATATATTTT
CDR3aa: CASSFGTGYSGNTIYF
j_gene: TRBJ1-3
v_gene: TRBV5-8
abundance: once
d_gene: TRBD1

CDR3nt: TGTGCCAGTAGTTACGACAGGGTCGATGGGGCTAGCGGGGCACAAGAGACCCAGTACTTC
CDR3aa: CASSYDRVDGASGAQETQYF
j_gene: TRBJ2-5
v_gene: TRBV19
abundance: NA
d_gene: TRBD2

CDR3nt: TGTGCCAGCAGTTACTCGTCAGGGAAGAACTATGGCTACACCTTC
CDR3aa: CASSYSSGKNYGYTF
j_gene: TRBJ1-2
v_gene: TRBV6-6
abundance: many
d_gene: NA

CDR3nt: TGTGCCAGCACCGGGGAGGGGGGATGGGCTGAAGCTTTCTTT
CDR3aa: CASTGEGGWAEAFF
j_gene: TRBJ1-1
v_gene: TRBV2
abundance: NA
d_gene: NA

CDR3nt: TGCGCCAGCAGCTTGGATTTCAGGCGCAATTCACCCCTCCACTTT
CDR3aa: CASSLDFRRNSPLHF
j_gene: TRBJ1-6
v_gene: TRBV5-1
abundance: NA
d_gene: NA

CDR3nt: TGTGCCAGCAGCCAAGGTGCGGGCGACTACAATGAGCAGTTCTTC
CDR3aa: CASSQGAGDYNEQFF
j_gene: TRBJ2-1
v_gene: TRBV4-2
abundance: NA
d_gene: NA

CDR3nt: TGTGCCAGCAGCTGTGTAGGGGTGGCGTGCACTGAAGCTTTCTTT
CDR3aa: CASSCVGVACTEAFF
j_gene: TRBJ1-1
v_gene: TRBV5-6
abundance: NA
d_gene: NA

CDR3nt: TGCAGTGCTCGACAGAGTACTTTGCAGTACTTC
CDR3aa: CSARQSTLQYF
j_gene: TRBJ2-7
v_gene: TRBV20-1
abundance: once
d_gene: NA

CDR3nt: TGTGCCACTGGACAGGGGGCGCGTGGCTACACCTTC
CDR3aa: CATGQGARGYTF
j_gene: TRBJ1-2
v_gene: TRBV30
abundance: NA
d_gene: TRBD1

CDR3nt: TGTGCCAGCTCACCACCTGGGCAGGGGGGTCAGCCCCAGCATTTT
CDR3aa: CASSPPGQGGQPQHF
j_gene: TRBJ1-5
v_gene: TRBV18
abundance: NA
d_gene: TRBD1

CDR3nt: TGTGCCAGCAGTTTTGCCAGGGTCTACGAGCAGTACTTC
CDR3aa: CASSFARVYEQYF
j_gene: TRBJ2-7
v_gene: TRBV12-3/TRBV12-4
abundance: NA
d_gene: NA

CDR3nt: TGTGCCAGCAGCCACCGGCAGGGAAGACAGCCCCAGCATTTT
CDR3aa: CASSHRQGRQPQHF
j_gene: TRBJ1-5
v_gene: TRBV3-1/TRBV3-2
abundance: NA
d_gene: NA

CDR3nt: TGTGCCTGGAGTTTGGACAGGGTGGCTTACAATGAGCAGTTCTTC
CDR3aa: CAWSLDRVAYNEQFF
j_gene: TRBJ2-1
v_gene: TRBV30
abundance: NA
d_gene: TRBD1

CDR3nt: TGTGCCAGCAGCAAGCGACTCCCAGAGACCGAGATGAACACTGAAGCTTTCTTT
CDR3aa: CASSKRLPETEMNTEAFF
j_gene: TRBJ1-1
v_gene: TRBV21-1
abundance: NA
d_gene: NA

CDR3nt: TGCGCCAGCAGCACGGGGACAGGGGGCGATACGCAGTATTTT
CDR3aa: CASSTGTGGDTQYF
j_gene: TRBJ2-3
v_gene: TRBV5-1
abundance: NA
d_gene: TRBD1

CDR3nt: TGTGCCACCAGCAGAGGGCAACAGGGTATCACTGAAGCTTTCTTT
CDR3aa: CATSRGQQGITEAFF
j_gene: TRBJ1-1
v_gene: TRBV15
abundance: NA
d_gene: NA

CDR3nt: TGTGCCAGCAGCTTACGGGGCTCCTATAATTCACCCCTCCACTTT
CDR3aa: CASSLRGSYNSPLHF
j_gene: TRBJ1-6
v_gene: TRBV7-2
abundance: NA
d_gene: NA

CDR3nt: TGTGCCAGTAGTATGCACAGCGGATCCACTGAAGCTTTCTTT
CDR3aa: CASSMHSGSTEAFF
j_gene: TRBJ1-1
v_gene: TRBV19
abundance: NA
d_gene: NA

CDR3nt: TGTGCCAGCAGAAAAGAAGGGGGGAGGGACACCGGGGAGCTGTTTTTT
CDR3aa: CASRKEGGRDTGELFF
j_gene: TRBJ2-2
v_gene: TRBV11-2
abundance: once
d_gene: NA

CDR3nt: TGCGCCAGCAGTCGACAGGAGCGCGCTAGCACAGATACGCAGTATTTT
CDR3aa: CASSRQERASTDTQYF
j_gene: TRBJ2-3
v_gene: TRBV5-1
abundance: NA
d_gene: NA

CDR3nt: TGTGCCAGCAGCGCCGTGCAGGGGAACACTGAAGCTTTCTTT
CDR3aa: CASSAVQGNTEAFF
j_gene: TRBJ1-1
v_gene: TRBV7-9
abundance: once
d_gene: NA

CDR3nt: TGCAGTGCTAGTGGGGCTAGCGGCGATATCTACGAGCAGTACTTC
CDR3aa: CSASGASGDIYEQYF
j_gene: TRBJ2-7
v_gene: TRBV20-1
abundance: NA
d_gene: TRBD2